The clone carrying this TCR beta chain was detected many times. Its antigen is currently unknown. The library came from three nested PCR rounds adapted from ARM-PCR protocols. In TCRdb, the multiplex PCR reads were re-called with MiXCR into one record per CDR3 protein. The top ten clones hold roughly 26% of a sample with tens of thousands of distinct CDR3 sequences, roughly 75% of them seen once. V lost 0 bases, J lost 5 bases, and 18 bases lay in between. Germline lookup yields CDR1 LGHNA and CDR2 YSLEER. The CDR3 runs to 17 residues. No cell sorting was done before RNA was extracted from the tissue. More than 3 cm separated this lung sample from the edge of the tumor. The data derive from a study of tumor and adjacent non-tumor tissue in lung cancer. Findings and caveats of the study: Significantly higher TCR diversity was found in tumor than normal lung.

The sequenced sample was distant non-tumor lung tissue. The receptor comes from a woman in her fifties or sixties with non-small cell lung cancer. The chain joins TRBV4-3 to TRBJ2-3; a possible D gene is TRBD2 (6 bases). In DNA form, the CDR3 reads TGCGCCAGCAGCCAAGATTTTCGGGAGCGGAGGATAGATACGCAGTATTTT. Protein: CASSQDFRERRIDTQYF.